The 3 T cell receptor beta chains given below trace back to one sample, sequenced in a study of cytomegalovirus exposure and HLA in healthy donors. In the PCR, 60 Vbeta and 13 Jbeta primers were used. Here immunoSEQ multiplex PCR was the method, and the copy in TCRdb shows in-frame clones only, minus some. The sample lists 95,000 to 150,000 clones, roughly 70% occurring once. The sample consisted of PBMCs. The receptor source for this set is a woman aged 40-49 years in good health and CMV-seropositive.

This chain joins TRBV6-5 and TRBJ1-1, with D tentatively TRBD1 (6 bases). Between the trimmed V and J ends, which lost 1 base and 2 bases, there was a span of 11 bases. The V gene's germline CDR1 is MNHEY and CDR2 SVGAGI. The CDR3 is made up of 15 amino acids. CDR3 bases: TGTGCCAGCAGTTACTACCGGACAGTCAACACTGAAGCTTTCTTT. Encoded protein: CASSYYRTVNTEAFF.

This chain joins TRBV5-6 and TRBJ2-5; a possible D gene is TRBD1 (6 bases). CDR1 and CDR2 (germline): SGHDT, YYEEEE. V lost 7 bases and J lost 5, with 15 bases in between. The CDR3 extends over 13 amino acids. Here the CDR3 reads CASSHRVAETQYF. The CDR3 DNA sequence: TGTGCCAGCTCTCACAGGGTAGCTGAGACCCAGTACTTC.

The V gene is TRBV19, the J gene TRBJ1-5; TRBD1 matches at 9 bases. CDR1 and CDR2 from the germline V gene are LNHDA and SQIVND (reference sequence). J lost 6 bases, V lost 5 bases, and 5 bases had no gene match. CDR3 length: 14 residues. As DNA, the CDR3 is TGTGCCAGTAGTGCGACAGGGGGGGGTCAGCCCCAGCATTTT. Encoded protein: CASSATGGGQPQHF.